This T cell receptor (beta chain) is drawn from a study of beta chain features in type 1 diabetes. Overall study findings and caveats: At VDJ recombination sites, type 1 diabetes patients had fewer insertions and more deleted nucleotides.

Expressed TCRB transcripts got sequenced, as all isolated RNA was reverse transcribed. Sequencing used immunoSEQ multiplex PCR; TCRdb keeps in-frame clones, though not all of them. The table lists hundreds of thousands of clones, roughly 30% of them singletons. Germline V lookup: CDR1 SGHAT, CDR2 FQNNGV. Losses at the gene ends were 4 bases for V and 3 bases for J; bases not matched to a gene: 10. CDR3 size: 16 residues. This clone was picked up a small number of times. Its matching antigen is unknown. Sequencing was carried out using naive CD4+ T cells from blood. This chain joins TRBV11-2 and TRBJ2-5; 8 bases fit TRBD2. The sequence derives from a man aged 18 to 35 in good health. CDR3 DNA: TGTGCCAGCAGCTCCCGGGGGGGGCTAATCAAAGAGACCCAGTACTTC. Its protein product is CASSSRGGLIKETQYF.